This entry features one T cell receptor beta chain sequence. These data originate in a study of T cell responses to AZD1222 COVID-19 vaccine. In germline, CDR1 is LGHDT, CDR2 YNNKEL (reference sequence). The CDR3 spans 15 residues. Trimming took 1 base from V and 0 from J, leaving 9 bases between them. Only in-frame clones appear in the TCRdb table, and some are missing; sequencing was by immunoSEQ multiplex PCR. The sample has approximately 130,000 clones, 90% to 95% seen once. The sequenced sample was peripheral blood, obtained on day 0 of AZD1222 vaccination. The V gene is TRBV3-1 (or the pseudogene TRBV3-2), the J gene TRBJ1-2; the D is unclear. The origin of this receptor is an adult in good health. CDR3 nucleotides: TGTGCCAGCAGCCAAGGTCACTCTACTAACTATGGCTACACCTTC. Amino acids: CASSQGHSTNYGYTF.